The T cell receptor beta chain described here comes from a study of regulatory T cells in long-lasting Graves disease. As to time point: newly diagnosed GD, antithyroid drugs for less than 3 months. RNA from PBMCs was the source of the TCR library. CDR3 regions were amplified by Arm-PCR using iRepertoire HTBI primers to build TCR beta libraries. TCRdb called the multiplex PCR reads again in MiXCR, with one record for every CDR3 protein. The data contain 350,000 to 500,000 distinct CDR3 sequences, around 15% of them singletons. Germline V gene lookup returns CDR1 SNHLY and CDR2 FYNNEI. CDR3 length: 16 residues. With 10 bases clipped from V and 3 bases from J, the junction kept 12 bases outside the gene matches. These data were likewise used in another study, on T cells in Graves' hyperthyroidism and ophthalmopathy.

This specimen was peripheral blood mononuclear cells (PBMCs), taken at new diagnosis, from a patient treated with antithyroid drugs. The receptor was derived from a woman aged 45 to 65 with Graves disease. This chain joins TRBV2 and TRBJ1-6; 7 bases match TRBD1. As DNA, the CDR3 is TGTGCCAACAGCTTACAGGGGCTGGTCTATAATTCACCCCTCCACTTT. This sequence encodes CANSLQGLVYNSPLHF.